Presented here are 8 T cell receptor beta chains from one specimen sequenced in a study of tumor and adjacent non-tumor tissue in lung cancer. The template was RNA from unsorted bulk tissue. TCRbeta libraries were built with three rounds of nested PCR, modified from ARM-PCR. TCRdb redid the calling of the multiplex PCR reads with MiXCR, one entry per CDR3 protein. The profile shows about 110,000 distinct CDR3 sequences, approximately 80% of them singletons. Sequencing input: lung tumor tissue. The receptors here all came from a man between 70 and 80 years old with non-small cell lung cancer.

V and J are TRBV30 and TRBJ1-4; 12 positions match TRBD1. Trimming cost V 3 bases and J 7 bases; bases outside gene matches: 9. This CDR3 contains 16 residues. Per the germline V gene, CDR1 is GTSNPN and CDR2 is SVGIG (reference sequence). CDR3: CAWSTGTGGVSEKLFF. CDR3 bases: TGTGCCTGGAGCACCGGGACAGGGGGCGTAAGTGAAAAACTGTTTTTT.

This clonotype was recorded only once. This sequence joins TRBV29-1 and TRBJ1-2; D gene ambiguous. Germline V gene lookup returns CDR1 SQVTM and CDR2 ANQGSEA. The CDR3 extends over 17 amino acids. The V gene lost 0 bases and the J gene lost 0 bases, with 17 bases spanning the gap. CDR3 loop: CSVEEYFQGHTNYGYTF. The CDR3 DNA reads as TGCAGCGTTGAAGAGTATTTTCAAGGCCATACTAACTATGGCTACACCTTC.

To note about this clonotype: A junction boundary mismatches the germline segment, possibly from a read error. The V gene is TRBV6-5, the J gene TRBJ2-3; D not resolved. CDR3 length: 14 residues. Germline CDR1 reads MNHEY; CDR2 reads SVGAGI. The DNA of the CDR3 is TGTGCCAGCAGTTACTCACAGTACACAAATACGCAGAATTTT. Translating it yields CASSYSQYTNTQNF.

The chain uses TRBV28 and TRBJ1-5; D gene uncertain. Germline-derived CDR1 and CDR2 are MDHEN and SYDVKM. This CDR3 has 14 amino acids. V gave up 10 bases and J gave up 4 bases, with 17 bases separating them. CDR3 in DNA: TGTGCCAAGAGTCAGGTGGTTTTAAATCAGCCCCAGCATTTT. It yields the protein CAKSQVVLNQPQHF.

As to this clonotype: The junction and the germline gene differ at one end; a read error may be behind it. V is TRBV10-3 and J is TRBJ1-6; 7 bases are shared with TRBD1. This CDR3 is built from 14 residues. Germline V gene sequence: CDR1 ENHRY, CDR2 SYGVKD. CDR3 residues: CAINRQGPNSALYF. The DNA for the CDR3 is TGTGCCATCAATAGACAGGGACCTAATTCAGCCCTCTACTTT.

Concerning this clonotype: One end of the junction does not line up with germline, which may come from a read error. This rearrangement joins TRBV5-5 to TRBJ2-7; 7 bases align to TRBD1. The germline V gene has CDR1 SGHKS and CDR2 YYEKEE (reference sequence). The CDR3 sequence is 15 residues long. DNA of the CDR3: TGTGCCAACAGCCATCCCGTGACAGGGCGTAAAGAGCAGTACTTC. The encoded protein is CANSHPVTGRKEQYF.

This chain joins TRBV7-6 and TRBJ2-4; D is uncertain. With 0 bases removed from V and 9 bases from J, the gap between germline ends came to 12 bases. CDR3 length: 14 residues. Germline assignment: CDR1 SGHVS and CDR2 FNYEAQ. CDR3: CASSLAPSTVIQYF. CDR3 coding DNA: TGTGCCAGCAGCTTAGCGCCTTCTACCGTCATTCAGTACTTC.

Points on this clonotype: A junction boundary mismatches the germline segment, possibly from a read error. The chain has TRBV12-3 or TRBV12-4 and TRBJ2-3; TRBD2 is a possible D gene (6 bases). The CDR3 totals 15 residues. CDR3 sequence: CASSLGDAGLDTEYF. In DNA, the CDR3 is TGTGCCAGCAGTTTGGGGGACGCGGGGCTAGATACGGAGTATTTT.